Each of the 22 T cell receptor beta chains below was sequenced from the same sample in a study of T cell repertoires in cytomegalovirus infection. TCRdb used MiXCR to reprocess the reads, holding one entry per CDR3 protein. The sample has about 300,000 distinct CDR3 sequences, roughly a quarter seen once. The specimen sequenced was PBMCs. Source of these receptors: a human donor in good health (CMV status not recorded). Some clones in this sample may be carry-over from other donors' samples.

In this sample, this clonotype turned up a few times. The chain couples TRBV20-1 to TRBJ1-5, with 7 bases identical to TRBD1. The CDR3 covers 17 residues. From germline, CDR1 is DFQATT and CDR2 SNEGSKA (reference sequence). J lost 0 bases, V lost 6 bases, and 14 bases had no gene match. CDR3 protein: CSARPGTAPYSNQPQHF. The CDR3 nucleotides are TGCAGTGCAAGACCGGGGACAGCGCCCTATAGCAATCAGCCCCAGCATTTT.

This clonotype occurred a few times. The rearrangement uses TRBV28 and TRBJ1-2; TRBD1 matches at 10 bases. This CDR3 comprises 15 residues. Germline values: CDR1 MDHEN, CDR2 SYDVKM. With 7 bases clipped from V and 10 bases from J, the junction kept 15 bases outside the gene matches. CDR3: CASTQSTGTGVFYTF. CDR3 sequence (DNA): TGTGCCAGCACGCAGAGTACCGGGACAGGGGTATTCTACACCTTC.

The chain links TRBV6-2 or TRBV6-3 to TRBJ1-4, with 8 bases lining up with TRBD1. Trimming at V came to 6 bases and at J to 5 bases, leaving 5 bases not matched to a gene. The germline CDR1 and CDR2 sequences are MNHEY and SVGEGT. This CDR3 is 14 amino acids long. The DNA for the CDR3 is TGTGCCAGCAGGTGGACAGGGAGGAATGAAAAACTGTTTTTT. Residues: CASRWTGRNEKLFF.

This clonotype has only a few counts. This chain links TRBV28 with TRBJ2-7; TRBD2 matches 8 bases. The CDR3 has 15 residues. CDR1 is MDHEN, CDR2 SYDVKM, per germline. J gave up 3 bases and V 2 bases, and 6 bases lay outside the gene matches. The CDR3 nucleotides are TGTGCCAGCAGTTTAGGCGGGGGGTGGTTCTACGAGCAGTACTTC. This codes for CASSLGGGWFYEQYF.

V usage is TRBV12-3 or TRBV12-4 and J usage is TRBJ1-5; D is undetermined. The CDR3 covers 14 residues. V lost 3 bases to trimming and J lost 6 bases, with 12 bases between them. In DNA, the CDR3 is TGTGCCAGCAGTTTTCATGGTGACGGTCAGCCCCAGCATTTT. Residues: CASSFHGDGQPQHF.

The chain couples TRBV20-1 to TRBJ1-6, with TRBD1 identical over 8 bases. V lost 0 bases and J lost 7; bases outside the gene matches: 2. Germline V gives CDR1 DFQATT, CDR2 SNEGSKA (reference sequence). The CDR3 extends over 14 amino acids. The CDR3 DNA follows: TGCAGTGCTAGAGAAACAGGGGGAAATTCACCCCTCCACTTT. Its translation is CSARETGGNSPLHF.

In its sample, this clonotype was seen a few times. CDR3 in DNA: TGTGCCAGCATCGGAAGACGGAACTATGGCTACACCTTC. Translated, it gives CASIGRRNYGYTF. The V call is TRBV28, the J call TRBJ1-2; D is unclear. Trimming took off 7 bases at V and 2 bases at J, with 11 bases between the two ends. Germline values: CDR1 MDHEN, CDR2 SYDVKM. This CDR3 has 13 residues.

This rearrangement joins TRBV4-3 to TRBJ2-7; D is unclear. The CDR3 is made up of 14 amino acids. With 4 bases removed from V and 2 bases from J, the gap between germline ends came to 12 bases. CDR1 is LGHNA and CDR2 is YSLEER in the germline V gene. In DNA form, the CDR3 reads TGCGCCAGCAGCCCAGGACCACTCCCCTACGAGCAGTACTTC. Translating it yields CASSPGPLPYEQYF.

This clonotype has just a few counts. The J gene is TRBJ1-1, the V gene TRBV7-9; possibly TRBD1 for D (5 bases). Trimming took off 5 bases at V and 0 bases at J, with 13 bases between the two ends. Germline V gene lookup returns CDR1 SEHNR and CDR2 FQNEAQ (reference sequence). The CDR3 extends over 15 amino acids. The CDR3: CASSRTGGVNTEAFF. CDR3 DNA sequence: TGTGCCAGCAGCCGAACGGGGGGGGTGAACACTGAAGCTTTCTTT.

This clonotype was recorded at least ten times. The CDR3: CASSSSGVGSEQFF. CDR3 sequence (DNA): TGTGCCAGCAGTTCTAGCGGGGTAGGAAGTGAGCAGTTCTTC. This chain joins TRBV7-2 and TRBJ2-1, with 9 bases identical to TRBD2. The CDR3 is 14 amino acids. CDR1 is SGHTA, CDR2 FQGNSA, per germline. J lost 9 bases, V lost 6 bases, and 9 bases had no gene match.

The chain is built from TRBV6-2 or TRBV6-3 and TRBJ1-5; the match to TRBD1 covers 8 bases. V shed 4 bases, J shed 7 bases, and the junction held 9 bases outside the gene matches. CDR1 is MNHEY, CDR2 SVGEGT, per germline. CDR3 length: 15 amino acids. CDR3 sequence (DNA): TGTGCCAGCAGTTCACAGACAGGGGTGGAACAGCCCCAGCATTTT. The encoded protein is CASSSQTGVEQPQHF.

The CDR3 is CASSLGGIDQPQHF. The CDR3 DNA reads TGTGCCAGCAGCTTAGGGGGGATTGATCAGCCCCAGCATTTT. This rearrangement joins TRBV7-2 to TRBJ1-5; D perhaps matches TRBD1 (5 bases). Trimming removed 1 base from V and 5 bases from J, with 9 bases in between. The germline V gene has CDR1 SGHTA and CDR2 FQGNSA. The CDR3 length is 14 residues.

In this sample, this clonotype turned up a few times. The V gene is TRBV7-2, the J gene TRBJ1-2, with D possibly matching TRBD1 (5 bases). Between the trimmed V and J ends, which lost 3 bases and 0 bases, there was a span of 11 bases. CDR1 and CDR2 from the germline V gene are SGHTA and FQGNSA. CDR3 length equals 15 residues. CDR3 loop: CASSLNGGANYGYTF. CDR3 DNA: TGTGCCAGCAGCTTGAACGGGGGAGCTAACTATGGCTACACCTTC.

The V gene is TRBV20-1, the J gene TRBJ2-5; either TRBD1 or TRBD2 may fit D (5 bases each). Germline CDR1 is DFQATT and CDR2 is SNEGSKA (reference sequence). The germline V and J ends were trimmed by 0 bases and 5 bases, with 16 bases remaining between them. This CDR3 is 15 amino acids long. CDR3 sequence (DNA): TGCAGTGCTAGAGATCCGGACGGGGCGGTTGAGACCCAGTACTTC. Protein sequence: CSARDPDGAVETQYF.

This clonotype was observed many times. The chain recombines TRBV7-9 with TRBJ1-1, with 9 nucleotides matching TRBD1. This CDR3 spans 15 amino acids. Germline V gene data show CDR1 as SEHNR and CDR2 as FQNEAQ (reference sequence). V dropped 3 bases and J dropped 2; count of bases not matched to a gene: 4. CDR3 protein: CASSLGQGKNTEAFF. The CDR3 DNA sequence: TGTGCCAGCAGCTTGGGACAGGGAAAAAACACTGAAGCTTTCTTT.

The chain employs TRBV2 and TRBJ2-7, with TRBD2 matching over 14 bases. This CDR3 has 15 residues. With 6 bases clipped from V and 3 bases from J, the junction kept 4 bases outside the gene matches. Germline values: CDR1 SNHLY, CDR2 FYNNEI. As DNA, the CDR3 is TGTGCCAGCAGGGGGACTAGCGGGAGTGTCTACGAGCAGTACTTC. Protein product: CASRGTSGSVYEQYF. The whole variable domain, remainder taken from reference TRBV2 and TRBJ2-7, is EPEVTQTPSHQVTQMGQEVILRCVPISNHLYFYWYRQILGQKVEFLVSFYNNEISEKSEIFDDQFSVERPDGSNFTLKIRSTKLEDSAMYFCASRGTSGSVYEQYFGPGTRLTVT.

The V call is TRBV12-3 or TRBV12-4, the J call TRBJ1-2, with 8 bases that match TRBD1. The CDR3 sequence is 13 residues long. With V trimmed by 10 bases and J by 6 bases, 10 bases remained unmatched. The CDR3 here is CATLDRGWHGYTF. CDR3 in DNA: TGTGCCACCCTAGACAGGGGTTGGCATGGCTACACCTTC.

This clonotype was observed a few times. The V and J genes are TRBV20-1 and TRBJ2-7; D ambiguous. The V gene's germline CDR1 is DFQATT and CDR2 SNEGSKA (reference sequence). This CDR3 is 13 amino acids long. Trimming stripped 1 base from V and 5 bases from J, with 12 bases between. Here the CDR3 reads CSARGYGSNEQYF. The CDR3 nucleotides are TGCAGTGCTAGAGGATATGGGTCCAACGAGCAGTACTTC.

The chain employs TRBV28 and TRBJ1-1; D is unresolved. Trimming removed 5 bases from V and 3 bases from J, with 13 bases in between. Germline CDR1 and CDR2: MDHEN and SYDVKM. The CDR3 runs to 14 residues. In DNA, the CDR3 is TGTGCCAGCAGTGCCGCCACATGGGACACTGAAGCTTTCTTT. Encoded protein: CASSAATWDTEAFF.

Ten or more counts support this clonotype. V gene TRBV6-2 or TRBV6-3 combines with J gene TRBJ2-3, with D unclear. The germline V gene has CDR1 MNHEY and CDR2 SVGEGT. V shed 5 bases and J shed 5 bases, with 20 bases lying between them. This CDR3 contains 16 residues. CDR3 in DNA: TGTGCCAGCAGTACCGATACAGAAAGGTTGGGAGATACGCAGTATTTT. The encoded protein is CASSTDTERLGDTQYF.

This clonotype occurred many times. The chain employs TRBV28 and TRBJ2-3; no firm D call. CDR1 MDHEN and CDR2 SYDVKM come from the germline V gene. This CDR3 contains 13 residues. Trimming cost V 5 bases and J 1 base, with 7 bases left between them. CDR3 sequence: CASSPEGTDTQYF. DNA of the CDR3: TGTGCCAGCAGTCCTGAGGGCACAGATACGCAGTATTTT.

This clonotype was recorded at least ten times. This CDR3 reads CASSEGQVGQPQHF. The CDR3 bases are TGTGCCAGCAGCGAGGGACAGGTCGGTCAGCCCCAGCATTTT. This rearrangement joins TRBV7-2 to TRBJ1-5; TRBD1 matches 8 bases. Germline CDR1 reads SGHTA; CDR2 reads FQGNSA. After removal of 5 bases from V and 6 bases from J, the junction contained 6 bases not matched to a gene. The CDR3 totals 14 residues.